This T cell receptor beta chain is drawn from a study of cytomegalovirus exposure and HLA in healthy donors. This clone was counted once. While the first cohort had around 700 subjects, the donors belonged to the separate validation cohort of over a hundred subjects. CDR1 and CDR2 from the germline V gene are SGHVS and FQNEAQ. CDR3 length equals 16 residues. V dropped 1 base and J dropped 1 base, with 11 bases sitting between them. Assay: immunoSEQ multiplex PCR; the TCRdb copy retains only in-frame clones and omits some. In the table there are around 260,000 clones, roughly 87% of which are singletons.

The V and J genes are TRBV7-8 and TRBJ1-5; no clear D gene. This clonotype was sampled from a woman between 25 and 40 years old in good health and CMV-seronegative. The source material was PBMCs. This CDR3 reads CASSLVGQLSNQPQHF. The CDR3 coding sequence is TGTGCCAGCAGCTTAGTTGGGCAGTTAAGCAATCAGCCCCAGCATTTT.